This T cell receptor (beta chain) derives from a study of molecular identifiers for immune sequencing clone quantification. Overall study findings and caveats: Investigators reportedly could detect spiked Jurkat TCR RNA from one cell among 950,000 or so naive cells.

Trimming removed 1 base at V and 2 bases at J, with 10 bases between. This CDR3 contains 15 residues. Germline CDR1 SEHNR, CDR2 FQNEAQ (reference sequence). This clonotype has ten or more counts. Its antigen is unidentified. Sorted cell numbers of 20,000 to 1,000,000, with 10%, 30% or 50% RNA, served as input for naive CD8 libraries. Previously described methods and listed TCR primers were employed for the bulk TCR libraries. TCRdb redid the calling of the PCR reads with MiXCR, one entry per CDR3 protein. Seen here are around 480,000 distinct CDR3 sequences, 25% observed once, and the top ten hold roughly 0.79%.

The chain employs TRBV7-9 and TRBJ2-3; a weak D match, TRBD1 (7 bases). This receptor was taken from a human donor in good health. Some libraries in this study had Jurkat cell RNA spiked in. The sequenced sample was naive CD8+ T cells from blood, with Jurkat cell RNA spiked in. Subset here: FACS-sorted CD8+CD4-CCR7+CD45RA+ naive T cells. CDR3 protein: CASSLGGTATDTQYF. DNA for the CDR3: TGTGCCAGCAGCTTAGGCGGGACAGCCACAGATACGCAGTATTTT. The full variable domain, rest sourced from reference TRBV7-9 and TRBJ2-3, is DTGVSQNPRHKITKRGQNVTFRCDPISEHNRLYWYRQTLGQGPEFLTYFQNEAQLEKSRLLSDRFSAERPKGSFSTLEIQRTEQGDSAMYLCASSLGGTATDTQYFGPGTRLTVL.